This T cell receptor beta chain was identified in a study of cytomegalovirus exposure and HLA in healthy donors. The PCR made use of 60 Vbeta and 13 Jbeta primers. Profiling relied on immunoSEQ multiplex PCR, and the TCRdb table lists in-frame clones only, not all of them. This sample has 80,000 or so clones, with about 60% found just once. Concerning this clone: Antigen unknown.

Broader study findings: Productive rates of about 90% or about 30% were seen for most TCR beta V segments in an earlier analysis. 87-base-pair reads could not separate some V segments, including TRBV6-2 and TRBV6-3.

Germline V CDR1 and CDR2: LNHDA, SQIVND (reference sequence). This CDR3 spans 17 amino acids. V gave up 0 bases and J gave up 7 bases; unmatched junction bases: 10. The TCR was taken from a man aged 25-45 years in good health and CMV-seropositive. Sequencing used PBMCs. The rearrangement joins TRBV19 to TRBJ2-7; 12 bases agree with TRBD1. The CDR3 DNA sequence: TGTGCCAGTAGTATAGATGGGGGGGGGACAGGGGGCAGAGAGCAGTACTTC. As protein: CASSIDGGGTGGREQYF.